This TCR beta chain was recorded in a study of Graves' ophthalmopathy and Graves' hyperthyroidism (dated by TCRdb to 2016 to 2018). About the study as a whole: Peripheral blood was collected at initial diagnosis, prior to any treatment. To tell Graves' ophthalmopathy apart from Graves' hyperthyroidism, and to predict which patients would progress to ophthalmopathy, the study relied on TCR beta repertoire signatures. In total, 120 to 150 blood samples were TCR-sequenced: 40 to 45 ophthalmopathy, some 80 hyperthyroidism and about 17 hyperthyroidism-to-ophthalmopathy patients. To explore V-J signatures that separate ophthalmopathy from hyperthyroidism, a discovery set of 95 to 100 patients was enrolled, consisting of 43 with ophthalmopathy and 55 to 65 with stable hyperthyroidism. An independent validation cohort comprised around 19 hyperthyroidism patients and 15 to 17 patients who later progressed from hyperthyroidism to ophthalmopathy. T-cell repertoires of thyroid tissue and blood were compared in over five hyperthyroidism patients. Following sampling, methimazole starting at 30 mg daily was administered to hyperthyroidism patients, and high-dose intravenous methylprednisolone was administered to ophthalmopathy patients. The roughly 91 discovery patients were randomly divided into training and test sets at a 7:3 ratio.

The ophthalmopathy patients had moderately to severely active disease, with a Clinical Activity Score of 3 or higher, a NOSPECS grade of 4 or higher, and a disease duration of less than 3 months. Patients were excluded if they had other autoimmune diseases, uncontrolled infections, pregnancy or lactation. Diagnosis relied on clinical symptoms, serum thyroxine, TRAb, thyroid ultrasound and orbital computed tomography. Using Ficoll-Paque density gradient centrifugation, PBMCs were isolated from less than 11 ml of fresh peripheral blood. Total RNA was extracted using Trizol reagent, and RNA quality was checked on an Agilent 2100 Bioanalyzer. From a lookup of the germline V gene, CDR1 and CDR2 are SQVTM and ANQGSEA. The CDR3 sequence holds 12 residues, the cysteine and phenylalanine included. Left in the record is the CDR3 DNA by itself, 36 bases read in frame from the first base. V is reduced by 6 bases and J by 5 bases, leaving a spacing of 14 bases between them.

TCR beta CDR3 regions were amplified from RNA transcripts for repertoire sequencing. HTBI primers and the Qiagen OneStep RT-PCR kit were used in a first-round RT-PCR, which was followed by a second-round multiplex PCR, size selection and purification. Libraries were sequenced paired-end with 100 bp reads on an Illumina HiSeq2000. Per the original workflow: SOAPnuke was used to process the reads, throwing out any read that had adapters, had uncalled bases, had a mean Phred below 15, or lacked an exact constant-primer or identifier match. COPE v1.2.5 was used to merge the high-quality paired reads. Clonotypes were defined as unique nucleotide sequences and were aligned to IMGT TRB V, D and J references using MiTCR v1.1. Only V-J combinations with frequency above 0.0001 were analysed, covering approximately 99% of repertoires. A TCR clonal expansion and chaos score per V-J combination was defined as the ratio of F50 clonal expansion to chaos observed in the TCRdist matrix. Features were reduced by Welch's t-statistics and random forest to around 13 V-J combinations, which fed a naive Bayes classifier. The similarity between thyroid and blood repertoires was quantified using the Morisita-Horn index. TCRdb reanalyzed the raw reads on its own, using fastp at Q25 for trimming and MiXCR for clone calling, and kept in-frame beta chains. Identical CDR3 proteins give one entry, which carries the most common genes and DNA. The V and J calls were not made by the authors but by TCRdb's processing. This sample lists roughly 480,000 distinct CDR3 sequences; roughly an eighth were detected once. Together, the top ten hold about 9.4% of the sample.

Many counts were recorded for this clonotype. The antigen it binds to is not known. Within one base of it there is no much larger clone, and no base qualities were kept. Points the paper makes about the study in general: The 13-signature model separated ophthalmopathy from stable hyperthyroidism with roughly 88% sensitivity and approximately 83% specificity in cross-validation, and 80%/75% in the test set. No statistical method was used to set the sample size in advance, and the investigators knew which group each participant was assigned to. In validation, the model predicted ophthalmopathy progression with about 71% sensitivity and 72.22% specificity; around twelve predicted patients were CT-confirmed with GO in a median of approximately six months. Most expanded thyroid clonotypes with frequency above 0.001 were also detected in blood, suggesting blood repertoires may reflect the thyroid immune response.

This clonotype was obtained from a woman aged 25 to 39 with Graves' ophthalmopathy. Donor details come from another sample of the same person, matched by shared clones. The sequence joins TRBV29-1 to TRBJ2-7; the D gene is perhaps TRBD2, on 6 matching bases. The sample was blood. The DNA sequence is given as TGCAGCGTGGCCCTAGGGAGGAACGAGCAGTACTTC. Its protein is CSVALGRNEQYF.